Judged by abundance, the clone carrying this T cell receptor (beta chain) is medium-sized. Template material for each sample was 550 to 650 ng of bulk tumor genomic DNA. During surgery, several far-apart biopsies were obtained from every primary tumor. Those enrolled were patients newly diagnosed with untreated non-small cell lung cancer and undergoing curative surgery. Using 32 V and 13 J primers, multiplex PCR amplified TCR beta CDR3. Each CDR3 protein gets one entry after TCRdb re-called the multiplex PCR reads with MiXCR. This table holds thousands of distinct CDR3 sequences, roughly a fifth found once. This sample was taken from a study of immune heterogeneity within non-small cell lung tumors. This CDR3 is built from 18 residues. CDR1 and CDR2 from the germline V gene are MDHEN and SYDVKM. Between the trimmed V and J ends, which lost 7 bases and 2 bases, there was a span of 21 bases.

The receptor was isolated from a female donor with non-small cell lung cancer. Sequencing was performed on lung tumor tissue. This sequence joins TRBV28 and TRBJ1-6, with a weak D call TRBD1 (5 bases). The CDR3 spells CASTEQWGERTYNSPLHF. For the CDR3, the DNA is TGTGCCAGCACCGAACAATGGGGGGAACGCACCTATAATTCACCCCTCCACTTT.